One and the same sample provided the 26 T cell receptor beta chains below, sequenced in a study of shared clonotypes between healthy human individuals. Cells designated naive CD8 were CD45RO-negative and were positively selected for CCR7, with terminally differentiated effector memory CD45RA+ cells excluded. The repertoire was sequenced with immunoSEQ multiplex PCR; TCRdb's copy has only in-frame clones and lacks some. The repertoire has around 650,000 clones, around 96% of them found once; the top ten carry roughly 0.1%. Sample: naive CD8+ T cells sorted from blood. All receptors derive from a woman in her twenties or thirties in good health.

The chain carries TRBV5-1 and TRBJ2-3; D is unclear. CDR3 size: 15 residues. Trimming shortened V by 1 base and J by 2 bases, and 11 bases separated the two germline ends. Germline loops: CDR1 SGHRS, CDR2 YFSETQ. DNA for the CDR3: TGCGCCAGCAGCTTGTGGTCCAGATTCACAGATACGCAGTATTTT. It yields the protein CASSLWSRFTDTQYF.

Remarks on this clone: The junction does not match germline at one end; this may be a read error. The chain uses TRBV5-4 and TRBJ1-1; a weak D match, TRBD1 (5 bases). This CDR3 region has 14 residues. Germline V gene data show CDR1 as SGHNT and CDR2 as YYREEE (reference sequence). The CDR3 spells CASSLAGMNPEAFF. Here the CDR3 DNA reads TGTGCCAGCAGCTTGGCAGGGATGAACCCTGAAGCTTTCTTT.

This chain connects TRBV27 to TRBJ2-7; the match to TRBD1 covers 10 bases. The CDR3 contains 16 residues. In germline, CDR1 is MNHEY, CDR2 SMNVEV (reference sequence). V was pared by 5 bases and J by 5 bases, with 12 bases of the junction left unmatched. This CDR3 reads CASSPSPGTGVHEQYF. The CDR3, as DNA: TGTGCCAGCAGTCCCTCCCCCGGGACAGGGGTCCACGAGCAGTACTTC.

This clone came up once. The chain couples TRBV10-1 to TRBJ1-1, with no clear D. CDR1 WNHNN and CDR2 SYGVQD come from the germline V gene (reference sequence). Trimming took 3 bases from V and 2 from J, leaving 7 bases between them. The CDR3 length is 13 residues. The CDR3 coding sequence is TGCGCCAGCAGTGAAACAATAAACACTGAAGCTTTCTTT. Residues: CASSETINTEAFF.

This clone turned up a few times. The genes are TRBV11-2 and TRBJ2-7; maybe TRBD2 (5 bases). Germline V gives CDR1 SGHAT, CDR2 FQNNGV. Trimming took 2 bases from V and 7 from J, leaving 12 bases between them. The CDR3 loop spans 13 amino acids. In DNA form, the CDR3 reads TGTGCCAGCAGCTTATCGGGTGGCGGGGAGCAGTACTTC. It translates to CASSLSGGGEQYF.

About this clone itself: Within the sample, other DNA sequences also encode this same CDR3. The chain recombines TRBV19 with TRBJ2-7, with 12 positions matching TRBD2. The CDR3 has 14 residues. Germline assignment: CDR1 LNHDA and CDR2 SQIVND (reference sequence). J was trimmed by 3 bases and V by 5 bases; bases with no gene match: 2. The CDR3 coding sequence is TGTGCCAGTAGTTTGACTAGCGGGAGCTACGAGCAGTACTTC. This translates into CASSLTSGSYEQYF.

The table lists this clone with a count of one. The sample carries other DNA sequences with the same CDR3. The rearrangement links TRBV27 to TRBJ2-1, with D hard to call. Germline lookup yields CDR1 MNHEY and CDR2 SMNVEV (reference sequence). V was shortened by 2 bases and J by 0 bases, with 8 bases between the two germline ends. This CDR3 comprises 15 residues. CDR3 in DNA: TGTGCCAGCAGTTTACGGGCGGCCTCCTACAATGAGCAGTTCTTC. Its protein is CASSLRAASYNEQFF.

The chain is built from TRBV7-9 and TRBJ2-5; tentative D call: TRBD2 (5 bases). The CDR3 runs 16 residues. V was shortened by 0 bases and J by 0 bases, with 11 bases between the two germline ends. Per germline, CDR1 SEHNR and CDR2 FQNEAQ (reference sequence). The CDR3 region has the DNA TGTGCCAGCAGCTTAGCCGACGCGGGCTACCAAGAGACCCAGTACTTC. It specifies CASSLADAGYQETQYF.

The CDR3 DNA sequence: TGTGCCAGCAGTGTGACAGGAATCACAGATACGCAGTATTTT. The encoded protein is CASSVTGITDTQYF. This chain joins TRBV25-1 and TRBJ2-3; perhaps TRBD1 as D (6 bases). V lost 4 bases to trimming and J lost 2 bases, with 10 bases between them. Germline-derived CDR1 and CDR2 are MGHDK and SYGVNS. CDR3 length: 14 residues. The whole variable domain, filled in from reference TRBV25-1 and TRBJ2-3, reads EADIYQTPRYLVIGTGKKITLECSQTMGHDKMYWYQQDPGMELHLIHYSYGVNSTEKGDLSSESTVSRIRTEHFPLTLESARPSHTSQYLCASSVTGITDTQYFGPGTRLTVL.

This rearrangement joins TRBV29-1 to TRBJ2-2, with TRBD2 matching 11 bases. From germline, CDR1 is SQVTM and CDR2 ANQGSEA. This CDR3 spans 12 amino acids. The DNA for the CDR3 is TGCGCCGGACTAGCGGGCTCCGGGGAGCTGTTTTTT. Protein product: CAGLAGSGELFF.

The chain links TRBV6-5 to TRBJ1-2; no clear D. CDR3 length equals 15 residues. V was cut by 1 base and J by 6 bases, with 15 bases left in between. CDR1 MNHEY and CDR2 SVGAGI come from the germline V gene. The DNA of the CDR3 is TGTGCCAGCAGTTACTTTTCGGGCAGTGAGCATGGCTACACCTTC. Translating it yields CASSYFSGSEHGYTF.

The chain uses TRBV7-9 and TRBJ2-5; D may be TRBD2 (6 bases). The J call may be in error: the DNA end matches TRBJ2-7 better. The germline V gene encodes CDR1 SEHNR and CDR2 FQNEAQ (reference sequence). This CDR3 has 12 residues. Here the CDR3 DNA reads TGTGCCAGCAGGGATCAGACTAGCGAGCAGTACTTC. Translating it yields CASRDQTSEQYF.

The chain employs TRBV28 and TRBJ2-5, with 11 bases aligning to TRBD1. Trimming cost V 2 bases and J 5 bases; bases outside gene matches: 4. The CDR3 has 15 residues. Germline V lookup: CDR1 MDHEN, CDR2 SYDVKM. CDR3 residues: CASSLRDRGVETQYF. CDR3 bases: TGTGCCAGCAGTTTAAGGGACAGGGGGGTGGAGACCCAGTACTTC.

This chain connects TRBV27 to TRBJ2-1; TRBD2 might be the D (6 bases). CDR1 MNHEY and CDR2 SMNVEV come from the germline V gene (reference sequence). V shed 4 bases and J shed 7 bases, with 11 bases lying between them. This CDR3 comprises 13 residues. The CDR3 spells CASSSTRVNEQFF. In DNA, the CDR3 is TGTGCCAGCAGTTCGACTAGGGTGAATGAGCAGTTCTTC.

The chain joins TRBV29-1 to TRBJ1-1, with D possibly TRBD1 on 5 matching bases. Trimming took 2 bases from V and 0 from J, leaving 16 bases between them. The CDR3 loop spans 16 amino acids. Germline V gives CDR1 SQVTM, CDR2 ANQGSEA. The CDR3 sequence is CSVEHAYGTLNTEAFF. The DNA for the CDR3 is TGCAGCGTTGAACATGCTTACGGGACCCTGAACACTGAAGCTTTCTTT.

This clone has a single count. This chain connects TRBV11-2 to TRBJ1-1; D is perhaps TRBD1 (6 bases). The CDR3 has 15 amino acids. CDR1 SGHAT and CDR2 FQNNGV come from the germline V gene. V dropped 5 bases and J dropped 3 bases, with 16 bases sitting between them. The CDR3 loop is CASSASRGGDTEAFF. Written as DNA, the CDR3 is TGTGCCAGCAGCGCAAGCAGGGGTGGAGACACTGAAGCTTTCTTT.

This sequence joins TRBV7-6 and TRBJ2-5; D remains unclear. Germline V gives CDR1 SGHVS, CDR2 FNYEAQ. The CDR3 sequence is 15 residues long. The V end lost 5 bases, the J end lost 3 bases, and 16 bases lay between the germline ends. The CDR3 coding sequence is TGTGCCAGCAGCCCTTTTAGGGCCAGAGAAGAGACCCAGTACTTC. Encoded protein: CASSPFRAREETQYF. Full variable domain (outside the CDR3, taken from reference TRBV7-6 and TRBJ2-5): GAGVSQSPRYKVTKRGQDVALRCDPISGHVSLYWYRQALGQGPEFLTYFNYEAQQDKSGLPNDRFSAERPEGSISTLTIQRTEQRDSAMYRCASSPFRAREETQYFGPGTRLLVL.

The count of this clone is one. The rearrangement joins TRBV6-1 to TRBJ2-2; 8 bases line up with TRBD1. CDR1 and CDR2 from the germline V gene are MNHNS and SASEGT. Germline trimming cut 4 bases from V and 6 bases from J; bases unmatched to any gene: 7. This CDR3 spans 15 amino acids. Here the CDR3 reads CASSGGTGLAGELFF. In nucleotides, the CDR3 is TGTGCCAGCAGTGGAGGGACAGGCCTTGCCGGGGAGCTGTTTTTT.

The chain is built from TRBV7-9 and TRBJ2-2; no reliable D call. Trimming took off 3 bases at V and 0 bases at J, with 5 bases between the two ends. The CDR3 spans 14 residues. CDR1 and CDR2 from the germline V gene are SEHNR and FQNEAQ (reference sequence). CDR3 amino acids: CASSFSANTGELFF. The CDR3 nucleotides are TGTGCCAGCAGCTTTTCAGCGAACACCGGGGAGCTGTTTTTT.

This chain uses TRBV5-1 with TRBJ2-5; maybe TRBD1 (5 bases). This CDR3 is 15 amino acids long. Germline lookup yields CDR1 SGHRS and CDR2 YFSETQ. The V end lost 0 bases, the J end lost 1 base, and 10 bases lay between the germline ends. The CDR3 bases are TGCGCCAGCAGCTTGGAGGGGTCAATCCAAGAGACCCAGTACTTC. Encoded protein: CASSLEGSIQETQYF.

V gene TRBV11-1 combines with J gene TRBJ2-2, with D perhaps TRBD1 or TRBD2 (6 bases each). Trimming removed 5 bases at V and 3 bases at J, with 16 bases between. The CDR3 spans 16 residues. CDR1 SGHAT and CDR2 FQDESV come from the germline V gene (reference sequence). CDR3 nucleotide sequence: TGTGCCAGCAGCACAGGGACCGGCGGGGACACCGGGGAGCTGTTTTTT. Translated: CASSTGTGGDTGELFF.

The chain links TRBV2 to TRBJ2-5; 7 bases line up with TRBD1. V trimming: 4 bases; J trimming: 2 bases; junction bases outside the gene matches: 4. The germline CDR1 and CDR2 sequences are SNHLY and FYNNEI. This CDR3 contains 14 residues. The CDR3 DNA reads as TGTGCCAGCAGTGGGACAGGTCTTCAAGAGACCCAGTACTTC. It translates to CASSGTGLQETQYF.

The J gene is TRBJ1-1, the V gene TRBV19; D is possibly TRBD1 (6 bases). The germline V and J ends were trimmed by 4 bases and 0 bases, with 9 bases remaining between them. CDR3 length equals 14 residues. Germline assignment: CDR1 LNHDA and CDR2 SQIVND (reference sequence). CDR3 sequence: CASSTYRVNTEAFF. The DNA for the CDR3 is TGTGCCAGTAGTACATACAGGGTGAACACTGAAGCTTTCTTT.

The chain recombines TRBV5-5 with TRBJ2-7; D tentatively fits TRBD1 or TRBD2 (6 bases each). This CDR3 spans 14 amino acids. Trimming took 1 base from V and 2 from J, leaving 10 bases between them. CDR1 is SGHKS and CDR2 is YYEKEE in the germline V gene (reference sequence). DNA of the CDR3: TGTGCCAGCAGCTTGACCCGGGGGCCCTACGAGCAGTACTTC. This gives the protein CASSLTRGPYEQYF. The entire variable domain, with the rest obtained from reference TRBV5-5 and TRBJ2-7, is as follows: DAGVTQSPTHLIKTRGQQVTLRCSPISGHKSVSWYQQVLGQGPQFIFQYYEKEERGRGNFPDRFSARQFPNYSSELNVNALLLGDSALYLCASSLTRGPYEQYFGPGTRLTVT.

This clone was detected only a few times. The chain uses TRBV9 and TRBJ2-1; D is unresolved. V was clipped by 0 bases and J by 6 bases, with 7 bases between them. The CDR3 contains 13 residues. CDR1 and CDR2 (germline): SGDLS, YYNGEE. The CDR3 protein is CASSVVESNEQFF. The CDR3 region has the DNA TGTGCCAGCAGCGTAGTGGAATCCAATGAGCAGTTCTTC.

This rearrangement joins TRBV2 to TRBJ2-1, with 7 nucleotides matching TRBD1. Looked up from germline, CDR1 is SNHLY and CDR2 is FYNNEI. The CDR3 has 15 amino acids. J lost 7 bases, V lost 2 bases, and 8 bases had no gene match. The CDR3 sequence is CASSELYRGENEQFF. The CDR3 DNA is TGTGCCAGCAGTGAACTGTACAGGGGCGAGAATGAGCAGTTCTTC.